These T cell receptor beta chains were read from a single sample in a study of Ad26.COV2.S vaccination and SARS-CoV-2 variants. Only in-frame clones appear in the TCRdb table, and some are missing; sequencing was by immunoSEQ multiplex PCR. The sample records around 420,000 clones, around 87% being singletons. Sequencing was performed on peripheral blood, taken in a trial of Ad26.COV2.S vaccine versus placebo. The receptors derive from a person aged 18-60 years who received the Ad26.COV2.S COVID-19 vaccine or a placebo. The conserved cysteine and the conserved F or W are not part of the CDR3 here. The D gene is left open where the match is weak.

D gene: -; J gene: TRBJ2-5; V gene: TRBV24-1; CDR3 protein: ATSDRGNGETQY
D gene: TRBD1; J gene: TRBJ1-2; V gene: TRBV19; CDR3 protein: ASRSGQGTGYT
D gene: -; J gene: TRBJ2-7; V gene: TRBV7-9; CDR3 protein: ASSPPGAHYEQY
D gene: TRBD1; J gene: TRBJ2-6; V gene: TRBV5-4; CDR3 protein: ASSLKFRDRDNVLT
D gene: -; J gene: TRBJ2-7; V gene: TRBV3-1/TRBV3-2; CDR3 protein: ASSQGTPYEQY
D gene: -; J gene: TRBJ2-7; V gene: TRBV19; CDR3 protein: ASSLGVEQY
D gene: TRBD2; J gene: TRBJ2-3; V gene: TRBV28; CDR3 protein: ASSWGPTSGDTDTQY
D gene: -; J gene: TRBJ2-4; V gene: TRBV5-1; CDR3 protein: ASSQGTTLAKNIQY
D gene: -; J gene: TRBJ2-7; V gene: TRBV21-1; CDR3 protein: ASSKGGWSHEQY
D gene: TRBD1; J gene: TRBJ1-2; V gene: TRBV27; CDR3 protein: ASSSGQGAGYT
D gene: -; J gene: TRBJ2-1; V gene: TRBV3-1/TRBV3-2; CDR3 protein: ASSQVLGVYEQF
D gene: -; J gene: TRBJ2-5; V gene: TRBV5-6; CDR3 protein: ASSLTGEGETQY
D gene: -; J gene: TRBJ2-3; V gene: TRBV10-3; CDR3 protein: ANKQGQNTDTQY
D gene: TRBD1; J gene: TRBJ1-2; V gene: TRBV28; CDR3 protein: ASSLSPGGTYGYT
D gene: TRBD2; J gene: TRBJ2-2; V gene: TRBV6-2/TRBV6-3; CDR3 protein: ASSVTSGGAGGELF
D gene: TRBD1; J gene: TRBJ2-4; V gene: TRBV6-5; CDR3 protein: ASRAGTGRDIQY
D gene: TRBD2; J gene: TRBJ2-5; V gene: TRBV7-2; CDR3 protein: ASSLDGGNQETQY
D gene: -; J gene: TRBJ1-1; V gene: TRBV5-1; CDR3 protein: ASSFFGRDDTEAF
D gene: -; J gene: TRBJ2-7; V gene: TRBV3-1/TRBV3-2; CDR3 protein: ASSSSSYEQY
D gene: TRBD1; J gene: TRBJ2-7; V gene: TRBV4-3; CDR3 protein: ASSQNHRGPYEQY
D gene: -; J gene: TRBJ1-1; V gene: TRBV5-6; CDR3 protein: ASSLEEYTEAF
D gene: -; J gene: TRBJ1-4; V gene: TRBV7-3; CDR3 protein: ASSLTGGDGEKLF
D gene: -; J gene: TRBJ2-7; V gene: TRBV11-2; CDR3 protein: ASSQWGPEQY
D gene: -; J gene: TRBJ2-5; V gene: TRBV5-1; CDR3 protein: ASSLALGRAETQY
D gene: -; J gene: TRBJ2-3; V gene: TRBV11-2; CDR3 protein: ASSLWEYEGTDTQY
D gene: TRBD2; J gene: TRBJ2-5; V gene: TRBV27; CDR3 protein: ASSYREGTSGRGTQY
D gene: -; J gene: TRBJ2-3; V gene: TRBV11-2; CDR3 protein: ASSLSQTDTQY
D gene: TRBD1; J gene: TRBJ2-5; V gene: TRBV19; CDR3 protein: ASTQGQGEETQY
D gene: -; J gene: TRBJ2-5; V gene: TRBV5-8; CDR3 protein: ASSPRLGQETQY
D gene: -; J gene: TRBJ1-5; V gene: TRBV28; CDR3 protein: ASSSGYSQPQH
D gene: TRBD1; J gene: TRBJ2-3; V gene: TRBV6-5; CDR3 protein: ASSYSTGTGTDTQY
D gene: TRBD1; J gene: TRBJ2-5; V gene: TRBV5-1; CDR3 protein: ARTRDRGGSAQETQY
D gene: -; J gene: TRBJ2-1; V gene: TRBV5-6; CDR3 protein: ASSWSGFGQYNEQF
D gene: TRBD1; J gene: TRBJ1-2; V gene: TRBV27; CDR3 protein: ASSLRGQAFYGYT
D gene: TRBD1; J gene: TRBJ1-1; V gene: TRBV5-4; CDR3 protein: ASRPDRGAEAF
D gene: -; J gene: TRBJ2-7; V gene: TRBV7-2; CDR3 protein: ASSLKGNEQY
D gene: TRBD2; J gene: TRBJ2-7; V gene: TRBV28; CDR3 protein: ASSETSGASYEQY
D gene: -; J gene: TRBJ2-3; V gene: TRBV10-3; CDR3 protein: AVQGLQSTDTQY
D gene: -; J gene: TRBJ2-5; V gene: TRBV28; CDR3 protein: ASSANSQETQY
D gene: -; J gene: TRBJ2-1; V gene: TRBV11-2; CDR3 protein: ASSRGSAYNEQF
D gene: TRBD2; J gene: TRBJ2-7; V gene: TRBV3-1/TRBV3-2; CDR3 protein: ASSGPGTSGGADEQY
D gene: TRBD2; J gene: TRBJ2-7; V gene: TRBV30; CDR3 protein: AWTYSGGRPYEQY
D gene: -; J gene: TRBJ2-2; V gene: TRBV7-9; CDR3 protein: ASSRTENTGELF
D gene: -; J gene: TRBJ1-1; V gene: TRBV6-4; CDR3 protein: ASSGGPNTEAF
D gene: TRBD2; J gene: TRBJ2-1; V gene: TRBV7-9; CDR3 protein: ASSQRRAGATNNEQF
D gene: -; J gene: TRBJ2-7; V gene: TRBV3-1/TRBV3-2; CDR3 protein: ASSQDAAVTYEQY
D gene: TRBD1; J gene: TRBJ2-7; V gene: TRBV19; CDR3 protein: ASSSGDRTPYEQY
D gene: -; J gene: TRBJ2-1; V gene: TRBV7-2; CDR3 protein: ASSLVLFLTEWQF
D gene: -; J gene: TRBJ2-3; V gene: TRBV2; CDR3 protein: ATYGPAGGKDTQY
D gene: TRBD1; J gene: TRBJ1-2; V gene: TRBV5-1; CDR3 protein: ASSLDREDDYGYT
D gene: -; J gene: TRBJ2-3; V gene: TRBV7-3; CDR3 protein: ASSPQSGYTDTQY
D gene: -; J gene: TRBJ2-2; V gene: TRBV2; CDR3 protein: ASKQGELF
D gene: TRBD1; J gene: TRBJ1-2; V gene: TRBV20-1; CDR3 protein: SASPGTAFGGYT